This T cell receptor (beta chain) is drawn from a study of shared clonotypes between healthy human individuals. Whole-study context: The cohort comprised a couple of women and a few men. Their ages spanned 18 to 49 years.

From germline, CDR1 is LNHDA and CDR2 SQIVND (reference sequence). The CDR3 is 15 amino acids. Trimming took 0 bases from V and 6 from J, leaving 12 bases between them. Points on this clone: Other DNA sequences within the sample encode an identical CDR3.

The naive CD8 subset, CD45RO-negative cells positively selected for CCR7, excluded terminally differentiated effector memory CD45RA+ cells. TCRdb's copy holds only in-frame clones and misses some; the assay was immunoSEQ multiplex PCR. This table holds about 2.1 million clones, 90% to 95% found once. Sequenced sample: naive CD8+ T cells from PBMCs. V is TRBV19 and J is TRBJ1-5; no firm D call. This TCR was sampled from a man between 18 and 29 years old in good health. Some clones in this sample may be carry-over from other donors' samples. The CDR3 coding sequence is TGTGCCAGTAGTATAGATCGGGAAGGCAGTCAGCCCCAGCATTTT. It is translated as CASSIDREGSQPQHF.